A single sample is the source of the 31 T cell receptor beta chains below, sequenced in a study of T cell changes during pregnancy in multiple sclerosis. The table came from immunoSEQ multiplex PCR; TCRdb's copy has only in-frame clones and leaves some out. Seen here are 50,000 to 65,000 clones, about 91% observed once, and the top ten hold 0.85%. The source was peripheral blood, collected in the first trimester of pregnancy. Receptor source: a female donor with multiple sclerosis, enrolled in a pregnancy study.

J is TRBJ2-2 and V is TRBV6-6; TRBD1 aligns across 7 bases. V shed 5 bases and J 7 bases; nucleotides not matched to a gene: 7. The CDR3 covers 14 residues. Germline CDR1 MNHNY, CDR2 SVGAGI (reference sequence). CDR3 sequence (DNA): TGTGCCAGCAGTCGTGACAGGGATCTCGGGGAGCTGTTTTTT. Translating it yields CASSRDRDLGELFF.

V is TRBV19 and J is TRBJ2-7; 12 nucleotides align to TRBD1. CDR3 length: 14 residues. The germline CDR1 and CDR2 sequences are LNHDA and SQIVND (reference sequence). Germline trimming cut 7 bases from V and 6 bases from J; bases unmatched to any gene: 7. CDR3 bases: TGTGCCAGTAACACCCGGGACAGGGGGCCCGAGCAGTACTTC. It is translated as CASNTRDRGPEQYF. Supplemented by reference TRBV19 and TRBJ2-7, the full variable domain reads DGGITQSPKYLFRKEGQNVTLSCEQNLNHDAMYWYRQDPGQGLRLIYYSQIVNDFQKGDIAEGYSVSREKKESFPLTVTSAQKNPTAFYLCASNTRDRGPEQYFGPGTRLTVT.

This CDR3 reads CASSPEGGGNSPLHF. CDR3 coding DNA: TGTGCCAGCAGTCCCGAGGGGGGGGGTAATTCACCCCTCCACTTT. The chain has TRBV9 and TRBJ1-6; D possibly corresponds to TRBD1 (6 bases). V shed 5 bases and J shed 6 bases, with 15 bases lying between them. The CDR3 has 15 amino acids. Germline CDR1 is SGDLS and CDR2 is YYNGEE.

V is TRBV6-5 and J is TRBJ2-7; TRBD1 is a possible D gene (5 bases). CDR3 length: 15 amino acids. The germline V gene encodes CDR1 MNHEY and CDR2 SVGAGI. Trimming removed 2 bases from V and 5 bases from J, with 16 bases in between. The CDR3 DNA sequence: TGTGCCAGCAGTTACCTGGCCAGGGCAACCGACGAGCAGTACTTC. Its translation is CASSYLARATDEQYF.

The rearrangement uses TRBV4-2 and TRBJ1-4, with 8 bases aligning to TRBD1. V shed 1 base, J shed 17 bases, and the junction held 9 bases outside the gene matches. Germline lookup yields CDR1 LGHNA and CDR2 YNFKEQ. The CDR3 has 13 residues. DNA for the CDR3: TGTGCCAGCAGCCAAGCGTCCGGGACAGGTCTTTTTTTT. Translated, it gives CASSQASGTGLFF.

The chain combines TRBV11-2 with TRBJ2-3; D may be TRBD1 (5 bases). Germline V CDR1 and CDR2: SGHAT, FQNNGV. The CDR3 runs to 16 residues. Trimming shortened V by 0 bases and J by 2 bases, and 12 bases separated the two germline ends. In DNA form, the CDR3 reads TGTGCCAGCAGCTTAGATGGAGCAGGGTTCACAGATACGCAGTATTTT. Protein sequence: CASSLDGAGFTDTQYF.

The DNA of the CDR3 is TGTGCCAGCAGGAGGGTCCCCAAAGTTACTGAAGCTTTCTTT. Amino acid sequence: CASRRVPKVTEAFF. The chain uses TRBV5-5 and TRBJ1-1; no clear D. The CDR3 has 14 amino acids. The germline gives CDR1 SGHKS, CDR2 YYEKEE (reference sequence). V was pared by 5 bases and J by 5 bases, with 16 bases between.

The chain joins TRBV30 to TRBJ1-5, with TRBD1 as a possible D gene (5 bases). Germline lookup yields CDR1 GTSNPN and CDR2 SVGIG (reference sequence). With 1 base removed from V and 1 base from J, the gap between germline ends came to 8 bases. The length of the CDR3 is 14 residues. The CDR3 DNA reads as TGTGCCTGGAGTGCCAGGGTGAGCAATCAGCCCCAGCATTTT. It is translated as CAWSARVSNQPQHF.

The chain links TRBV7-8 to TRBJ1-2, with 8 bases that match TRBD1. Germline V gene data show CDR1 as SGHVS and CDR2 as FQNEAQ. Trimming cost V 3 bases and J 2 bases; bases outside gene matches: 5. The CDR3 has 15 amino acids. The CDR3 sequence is CASSLARTGNYGYTF. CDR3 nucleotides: TGTGCCAGCAGCTTGGCTAGGACAGGGAACTATGGCTACACCTTC.

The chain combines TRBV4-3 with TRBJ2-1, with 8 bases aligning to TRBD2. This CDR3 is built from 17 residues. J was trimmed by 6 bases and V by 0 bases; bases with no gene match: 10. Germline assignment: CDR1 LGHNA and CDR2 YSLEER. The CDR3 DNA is TGCGCCAGCAGCCAAGACAATCGAGCGGGGGAGTCCAATGAGCAGTTCTTC. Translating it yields CASSQDNRAGESNEQFF.

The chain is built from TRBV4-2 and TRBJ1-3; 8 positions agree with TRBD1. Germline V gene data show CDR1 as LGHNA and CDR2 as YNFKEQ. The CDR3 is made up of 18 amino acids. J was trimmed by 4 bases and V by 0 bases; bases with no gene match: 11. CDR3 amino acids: CASSQEERLWTGGNTIYF. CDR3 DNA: TGTGCCAGCAGCCAAGAGGAGCGGTTGTGGACAGGGGGAAACACCATATATTTT.

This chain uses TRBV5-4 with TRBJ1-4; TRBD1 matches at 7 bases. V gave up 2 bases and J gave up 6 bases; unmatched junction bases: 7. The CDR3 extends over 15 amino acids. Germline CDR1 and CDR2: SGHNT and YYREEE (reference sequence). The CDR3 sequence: CASSLGTESYEKLFF. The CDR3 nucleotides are TGTGCCAGCAGCTTAGGGACAGAATCATATGAAAAACTGTTTTTT.

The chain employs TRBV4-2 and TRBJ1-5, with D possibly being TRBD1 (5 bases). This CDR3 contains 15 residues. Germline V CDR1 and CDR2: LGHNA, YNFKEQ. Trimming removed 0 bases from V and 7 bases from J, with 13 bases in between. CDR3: CASSQESQGYQPQHF. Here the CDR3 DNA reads TGTGCCAGCAGCCAAGAGTCCCAGGGATACCAGCCCCAGCATTTT.

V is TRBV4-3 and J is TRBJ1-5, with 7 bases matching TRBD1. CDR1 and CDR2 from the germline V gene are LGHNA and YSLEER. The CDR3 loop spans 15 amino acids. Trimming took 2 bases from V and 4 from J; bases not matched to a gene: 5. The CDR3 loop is CASSQNRGLNQPQHF. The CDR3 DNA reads TGCGCCAGCAGCCAAAACAGGGGCCTGAATCAGCCCCAGCATTTT.

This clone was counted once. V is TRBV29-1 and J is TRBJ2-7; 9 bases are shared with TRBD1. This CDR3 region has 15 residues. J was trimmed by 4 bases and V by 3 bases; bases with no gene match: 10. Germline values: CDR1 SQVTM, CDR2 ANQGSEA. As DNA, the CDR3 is TGCAGCGTTGATTCATCGGGACAGGGCGGGTACGAGCAGTACTTC. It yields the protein CSVDSSGQGGYEQYF.

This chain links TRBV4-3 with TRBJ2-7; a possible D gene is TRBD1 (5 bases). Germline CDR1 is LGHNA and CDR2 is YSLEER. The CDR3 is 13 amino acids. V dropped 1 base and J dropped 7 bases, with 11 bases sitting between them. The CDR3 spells CASSQGTGWEQYF. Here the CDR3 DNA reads TGCGCCAGCAGCCAAGGAACAGGATGGGAGCAGTACTTC.

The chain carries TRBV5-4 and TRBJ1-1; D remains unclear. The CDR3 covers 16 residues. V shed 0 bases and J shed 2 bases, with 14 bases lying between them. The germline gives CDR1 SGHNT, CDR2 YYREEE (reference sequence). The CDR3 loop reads CASSLGGGGVNTEAFF. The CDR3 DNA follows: TGTGCCAGCAGCTTGGGGGGTGGAGGTGTCAACACTGAAGCTTTCTTT.

CDR3 nucleotide sequence: TGTGCCAGCAGTGACCTTAGCGGACTTATTGATACGCAGTATTTT. It translates to CASSDLSGLIDTQYF. J is TRBJ2-3 and V is TRBV27; D perhaps matches TRBD2 (6 bases). V was cut by 5 bases and J by 6 bases, with 18 bases left in between. There are 15 residues in the CDR3. The germline V gene encodes CDR1 MNHEY and CDR2 SMNVEV (reference sequence).

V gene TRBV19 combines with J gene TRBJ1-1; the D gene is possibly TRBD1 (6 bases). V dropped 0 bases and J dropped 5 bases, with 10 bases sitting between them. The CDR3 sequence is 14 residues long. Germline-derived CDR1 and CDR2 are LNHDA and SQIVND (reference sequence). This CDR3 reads CASSIDQGRTEAFF. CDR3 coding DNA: TGTGCCAGTAGTATAGATCAGGGGAGAACTGAAGCTTTCTTT.

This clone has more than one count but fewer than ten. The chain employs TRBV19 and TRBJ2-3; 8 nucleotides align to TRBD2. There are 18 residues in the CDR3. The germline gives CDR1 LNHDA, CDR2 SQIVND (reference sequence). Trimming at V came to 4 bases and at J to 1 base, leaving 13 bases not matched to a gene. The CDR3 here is CASSKGVTSVAGTDTQYF. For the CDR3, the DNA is TGTGCCAGTAGTAAGGGGGTGACTAGCGTAGCGGGCACAGATACGCAGTATTTT.

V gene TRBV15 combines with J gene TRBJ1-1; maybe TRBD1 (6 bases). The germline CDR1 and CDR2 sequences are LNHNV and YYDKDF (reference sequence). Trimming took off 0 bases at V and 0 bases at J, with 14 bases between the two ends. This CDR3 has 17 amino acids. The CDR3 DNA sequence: TGTGCCACCAGCAGAGATCGTGGGGGACACTTGAACACTGAAGCTTTCTTT. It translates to CATSRDRGGHLNTEAFF.

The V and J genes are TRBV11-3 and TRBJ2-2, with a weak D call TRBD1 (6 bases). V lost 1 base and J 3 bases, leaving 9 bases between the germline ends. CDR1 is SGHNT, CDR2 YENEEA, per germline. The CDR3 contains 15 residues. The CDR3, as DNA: TGTGCCAGCAGCTTAGCCCAGGGGCACACCGGGGAGCTGTTTTTT. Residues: CASSLAQGHTGELFF.

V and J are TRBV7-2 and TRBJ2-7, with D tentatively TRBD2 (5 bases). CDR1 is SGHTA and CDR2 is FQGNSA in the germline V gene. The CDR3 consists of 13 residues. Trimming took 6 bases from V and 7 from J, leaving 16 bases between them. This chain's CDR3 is CASSQRPLGEQYF. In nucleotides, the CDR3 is TGTGCCAGCAGTCAGCGGCCTTTGGGGGAGCAGTACTTC.

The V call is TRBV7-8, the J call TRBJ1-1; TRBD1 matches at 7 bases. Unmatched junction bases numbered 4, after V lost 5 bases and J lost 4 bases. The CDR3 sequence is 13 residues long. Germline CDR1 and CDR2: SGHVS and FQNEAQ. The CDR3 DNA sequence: TGTGCCAGCAGCCACCGACAGGGCACTGAAGCTTTCTTT. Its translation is CASSHRQGTEAFF.

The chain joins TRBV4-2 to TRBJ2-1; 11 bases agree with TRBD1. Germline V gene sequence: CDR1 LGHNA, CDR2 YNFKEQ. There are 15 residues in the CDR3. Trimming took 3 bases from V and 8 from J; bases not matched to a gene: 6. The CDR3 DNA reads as TGTGCCAGCAGCCAGGCCGGACAGGGGGCCGATGAGCAGTTCTTC. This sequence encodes CASSQAGQGADEQFF.

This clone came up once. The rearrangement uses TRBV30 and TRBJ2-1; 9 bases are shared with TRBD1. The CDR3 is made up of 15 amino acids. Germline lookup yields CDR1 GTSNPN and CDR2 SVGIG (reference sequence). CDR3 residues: CAAVIQGAPRNEQFF. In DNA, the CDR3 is TGTGCTGCAGTTATACAGGGGGCGCCCCGAAATGAGCAGTTCTTC.

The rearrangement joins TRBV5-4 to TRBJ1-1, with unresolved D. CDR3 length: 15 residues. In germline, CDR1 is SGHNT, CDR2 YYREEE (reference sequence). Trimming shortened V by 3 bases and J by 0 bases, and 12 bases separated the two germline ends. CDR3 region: CASSSPVNMNTEAFF. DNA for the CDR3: TGTGCCAGCAGCTCTCCGGTCAATATGAACACTGAAGCTTTCTTT.

In DNA, the CDR3 is TGTGCCAGCTCACCAGGACAGGGGAACTATGGCTACACCTTC. As protein: CASSPGQGNYGYTF. V gene TRBV18 combines with J gene TRBJ1-2; 9 bases fit TRBD1. The CDR3 runs 14 residues. Germline V gives CDR1 KGHSH, CDR2 LQKENI. With 2 bases clipped from V and 2 bases from J, the junction kept 0 bases outside the gene matches.

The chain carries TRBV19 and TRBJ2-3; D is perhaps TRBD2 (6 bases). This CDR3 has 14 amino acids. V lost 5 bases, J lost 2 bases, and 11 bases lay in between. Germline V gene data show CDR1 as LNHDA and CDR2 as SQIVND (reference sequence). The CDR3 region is CASSGGWDTDTQYF. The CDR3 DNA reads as TGTGCCAGTAGTGGGGGGTGGGACACAGATACGCAGTATTTT.

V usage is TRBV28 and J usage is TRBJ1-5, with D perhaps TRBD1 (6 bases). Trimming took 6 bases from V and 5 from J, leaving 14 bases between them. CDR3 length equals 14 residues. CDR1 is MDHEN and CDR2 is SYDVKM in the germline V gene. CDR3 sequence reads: CASSPLRGYQPQHF. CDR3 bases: TGTGCCAGCAGCCCATTGAGGGGGTATCAGCCCCAGCATTTT.

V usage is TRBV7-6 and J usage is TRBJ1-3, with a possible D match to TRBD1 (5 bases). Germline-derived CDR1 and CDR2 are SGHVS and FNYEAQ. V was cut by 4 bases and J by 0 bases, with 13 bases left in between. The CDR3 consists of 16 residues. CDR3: CASSSPGQNSGNTIYF. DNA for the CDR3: TGTGCCAGCAGCTCACCAGGACAAAACTCTGGAAACACCATATATTTT.